This T cell receptor (beta chain) stems from a study of cytomegalovirus exposure and HLA in healthy donors. Overall study findings and caveats: Using a false discovery rate of 0.05, a later analysis showed that around 16,000 TCR beta sequences were associated with HLA alleles. An observed cluster of highly shared sequence variants was recorded as a likely sequencing artifact.

In regard to this clone: Its cognate antigen is unknown.

Researchers ran the PCR with 60 Vbeta and 13 Jbeta primers. The data were produced by immunoSEQ multiplex PCR, yet TCRdb's version contains in-frame clones alone and is incomplete. The data contain approximately 150,000 clones, around 82% of them seen just once; the ten biggest clones take up roughly 6.2%. Germline V lookup: CDR1 GTSNPN, CDR2 SVGIG (reference sequence). Trimming removed 4 bases from V and 5 bases from J; junction bases left unmatched: 6. This CDR3 is built from 15 residues. Sequencing was carried out using PBMCs. This sequence joins TRBV30 and TRBJ2-3; 13 nucleotides agree with TRBD2. This TCR was recovered from a woman in her thirties or forties in good health and CMV-seropositive. CDR3 loop: CAWIRTSGSGDTQYF. The DNA for the CDR3 is TGTGCCTGGATAAGGACTAGCGGGAGTGGAGATACGCAGTATTTT.